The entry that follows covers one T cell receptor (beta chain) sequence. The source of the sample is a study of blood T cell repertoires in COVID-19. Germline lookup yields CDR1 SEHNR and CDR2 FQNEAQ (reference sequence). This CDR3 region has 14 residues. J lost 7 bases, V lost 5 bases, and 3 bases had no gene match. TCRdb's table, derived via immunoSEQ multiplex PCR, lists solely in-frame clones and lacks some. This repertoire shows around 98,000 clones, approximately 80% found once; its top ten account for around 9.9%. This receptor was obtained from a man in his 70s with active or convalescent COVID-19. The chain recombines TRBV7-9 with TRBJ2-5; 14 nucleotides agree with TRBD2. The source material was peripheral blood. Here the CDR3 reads CASSRTSGGLTQYF. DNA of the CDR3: TGTGCCAGCAGCCGGACTAGCGGGGGGTTGACCCAGTACTTC. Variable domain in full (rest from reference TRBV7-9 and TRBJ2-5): DTGVSQNPRHKITKRGQNVTFRCDPISEHNRLYWYRQTLGQGPEFLTYFQNEAQLEKSRLLSDRFSAERPKGSFSTLEIQRTEQGDSAMYLCASSRTSGGLTQYFGPGTRLLVL.